This T cell receptor beta chain was profiled in a study of blood T cell repertoires in COVID-19. Assay used: immunoSEQ multiplex PCR; TCRdb lists only in-frame clones, some missing. The sample holds 52,000 or so clones; approximately 84% are singletons and the top ten take around 28%. The trim removed 5 bases at V and 6 bases at J, leaving 9 bases unmatched. The CDR3 spans 16 residues. The germline V gene encodes CDR1 SGHVS and CDR2 FQNEAQ. Input material: peripheral blood. This TCR was recovered from a human donor in a cohort sampled during active COVID-19. The chain has TRBV7-8 and TRBJ2-2, with 10 positions matching TRBD2. The CDR3, as DNA: TGTGCCAGCAGCCAGTGGGTAGCGGGGGGTGCCGGGGAGCTGTTTTTT. Amino acid sequence: CASSQWVAGGAGELFF.